Sequencing of this T cell receptor (beta chain) was carried out in a study of blood T cell repertoires in COVID-19. Turning to the study itself: Specimens from acute and convalescent COVID-19 originated in the United States, Italy and Spain. Nucleic acid was either cDNA or gDNA, and it came from T cells, B-cell-depleted T cells, or PBMCs.

In the original workflow: It was from reference gene primer amplification that nucleated cell counts were estimated. Here immunoSEQ multiplex PCR was the method, and the copy in TCRdb shows in-frame clones only, minus some. V and J calls plus clone size are reproduced from that table; the DNA served to infer D and trimming. The sample comprises 70,000 to 95,000 clones, approximately 92% of which are singletons, and about 6.3% rests with the top ten. This clone was detected only once. The sample comprised peripheral blood. This receptor was taken from a woman aged 60-75 years with active COVID-19.

The CDR3 protein is CASSLSGEWWDEQFF. In DNA, the CDR3 is TGTGCCAGCAGTTTATCTGGGGAGTGGTGGGATGAGCAGTTCTTC. This rearrangement joins TRBV28 to TRBJ2-1, with a tentative D call TRBD2 (5 bases). Per the germline V gene, CDR1 is MDHEN and CDR2 is SYDVKM. This CDR3 contains 15 residues. Trimming pared 1 base from V and 8 bases from J, leaving 15 bases between. Filled out from reference TRBV28 and TRBJ2-1, the complete variable domain reads DVKVTQSSRYLVKRTGEKVFLECVQDMDHENMFWYRQDPGLGLRLIYFSYDVKMKEKGDIPEGYSVSREKKERFSLILESASTNQTSMYLCASSLSGEWWDEQFFGPGTRLTVL.